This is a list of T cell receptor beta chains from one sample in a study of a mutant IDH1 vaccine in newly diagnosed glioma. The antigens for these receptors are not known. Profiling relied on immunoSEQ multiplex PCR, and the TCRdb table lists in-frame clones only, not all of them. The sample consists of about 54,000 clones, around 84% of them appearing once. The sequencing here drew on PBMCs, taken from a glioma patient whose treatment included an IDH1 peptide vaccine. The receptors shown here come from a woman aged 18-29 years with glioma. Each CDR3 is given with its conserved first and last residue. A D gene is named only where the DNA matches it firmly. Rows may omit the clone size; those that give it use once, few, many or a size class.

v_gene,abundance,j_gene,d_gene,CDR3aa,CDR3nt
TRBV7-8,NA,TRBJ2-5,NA,CASSVGAEQETQYF,TGTGCCAGCAGCGTCGGGGCAGAGCAAGAGACCCAGTACTTC
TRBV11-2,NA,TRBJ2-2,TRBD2,CASSPRRIASGSHSGELFF,TGTGCCAGCAGCCCCCGAAGGATCGCTAGCGGGAGTCATTCCGGGGAGCTGTTTTTT
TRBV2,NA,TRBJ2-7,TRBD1,CASRDTGVYEQYF,TGTGCCAGCAGGGACACAGGGGTCTACGAGCAGTACTTC
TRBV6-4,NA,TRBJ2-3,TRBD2,CASSDGTSGPPDTQYF,TGTGCCAGCAGTGACGGGACTAGCGGCCCGCCAGATACGCAGTATTTT
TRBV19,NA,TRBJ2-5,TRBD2,CASSRRQGLAGGSETQYF,TGTGCCAGTAGTAGGCGGCAAGGACTAGCGGGAGGATCGGAGACCCAGTACTTC
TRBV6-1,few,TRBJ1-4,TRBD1,CASSEIGDSGNEKLFF,TGTGCCAGCAGTGAAATAGGGGACAGCGGTAATGAAAAACTGTTTTTT
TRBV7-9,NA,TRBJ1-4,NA,CASNGQNEKLFF,TGTGCCAGCAACGGACAGAATGAAAAACTGTTTTTT
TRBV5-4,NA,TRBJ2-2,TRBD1,CASRRQGGTGELFF,TGTGCCAGCAGACGACAGGGCGGCACCGGGGAGCTGTTTTTT
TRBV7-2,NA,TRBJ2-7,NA,CASSLARNYEQYF,TGTGCCAGCAGCTTAGCCAGGAACTACGAGCAGTACTTC
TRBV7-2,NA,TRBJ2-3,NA,CASTKAGAGTDTQYF,TGTGCCAGCACCAAAGCAGGGGCTGGCACAGATACGCAGTATTTT
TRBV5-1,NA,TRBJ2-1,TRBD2,CASSPGRTSGINEQFF,TGCGCCAGCAGCCCGGGACGGACTAGCGGGATCAATGAGCAGTTCTTC
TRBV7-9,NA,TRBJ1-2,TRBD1,CASSLGEGAYDGYTF,TGTGCCAGCAGCTTAGGAGAGGGGGCTTATGATGGCTACACCTTC
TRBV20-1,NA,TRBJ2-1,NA,CSAELVSEQFF,TGCAGTGCCGAATTAGTGAGTGAGCAGTTCTTC
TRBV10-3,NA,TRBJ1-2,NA,CAKSDVPNYGYTF,TGTGCCAAATCGGACGTCCCTAACTATGGCTACACCTTC
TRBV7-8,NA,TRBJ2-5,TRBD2,CASSSLTSGGEQETQYF,TGTGCCAGCAGCTCCCTGACTAGCGGGGGGGAACAAGAGACCCAGTACTTC
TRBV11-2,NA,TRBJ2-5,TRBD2,CASSLGLAGGGGETQYF,TGTGCCAGCAGCTTGGGTTTAGCGGGAGGTGGGGGAGAGACCCAGTACTTC
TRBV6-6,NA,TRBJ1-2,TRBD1,CASSYTTGARYYGYTF,TGTGCCAGCAGTTACACGACAGGGGCAAGGTACTATGGCTACACCTTC